A selection of T cell receptor beta chains follows, all from one sample in a study of OX40 agonist ivuxolimab in advanced cancers. The table came from immunoSEQ multiplex PCR; TCRdb's copy has only in-frame clones and leaves some out. The data show roughly 67,000 clones, over 70% seen once. This specimen consisted of CD4+ or CD8+ T cells sorted from blood, obtained in a trial of the OX40 agonist ivuxolimab. These receptors were collected from an adult with an advanced solid tumor such as melanoma, head and neck, liver or kidney cancer. The CDR3 runs from the conserved cysteine through the conserved F or W. The D gene is left open where the match is weak. The size entry is marked missing in some rows and otherwise reads once, few, many or a size class.

clone size	V gene	D gene	J gene	CDR3 DNA	CDR3 protein
-	TRBV27	-	TRBJ1-2	TGTGCCAGCAGTTTAGTGGCAGGGAATGGCTACACCTTC	CASSLVAGNGYTF
-	TRBV19	-	TRBJ1-1	TGTGCCAGTAGTATAGGACCCTCGAGAGCTTTCTTT	CASSIGPSRAFF
-	TRBV9	-	TRBJ1-2	TGTGCAAGCAGGCGAATCGGCTATGGCTACACCTTC	CASRRIGYGYTF
few	TRBV25-1	TRBD1	TRBJ1-6	TGTGCCAGCAGTGGAGACAGGGGAAGCACCCTCCACTTT	CASSGDRGSTLHF
-	TRBV18	TRBD2	TRBJ2-3	TGTGCCAGCTCTACGAGGACTAGCGGGATGGGGACGCAGTATTTT	CASSTRTSGMGTQYF
few	TRBV5-1	-	TRBJ1-1	TGCGCCAGCAGCGCGATGGGTGACACTGAAGCTTTCTTT	CASSAMGDTEAFF
-	TRBV11-2	-	TRBJ2-3	TGTGCCAGCAGCTTAAATCCCGGGAAAGATACGCAGTATTTT	CASSLNPGKDTQYF
-	TRBV2	-	TRBJ1-5	TGTGCCAGCAGTGCAACTTATCAGCCCCAGCATTTT	CASSATYQPQHF
-	TRBV28	-	TRBJ2-6	TGTGCCAGCAGTTCCGGGACAACCAACTCTGGGGCCAACGTCCTGACTTTC	CASSSGTTNSGANVLTF
-	TRBV27	-	TRBJ2-3	TGTGCCAGCAGTTTATTAGGGAGCGGGCCCGACACGGATACGCAGTATTTT	CASSLLGSGPDTDTQYF
-	TRBV5-6	TRBD1	TRBJ1-4	TGTGCCAGCAGCTCGGACAGGGGTGAAAAACTGTTTTTT	CASSSDRGEKLFF
-	TRBV4-2	-	TRBJ2-5	TGTGCCAGCAGCCAAGCAGCTGACCCGGGCTGGGAGACCCAGTACTTC	CASSQAADPGWETQYF
-	TRBV7-2	-	TRBJ1-2	TGTGCCAGCAGCTTGACAGGAAGCCCAGGGGTAGGTCGATATGGCTACACCTTC	CASSLTGSPGVGRYGYTF
-	TRBV27	-	TRBJ2-7	TGTGCCAGCAGTTTATCTGGAGGATCCTACGAGCAGTACTTC	CASSLSGGSYEQYF
once	TRBV5-8	-	TRBJ1-2	TGTGCCAGCAGGTTTCTCGCGGGAGAGTATGGCTACACCTTC	CASRFLAGEYGYTF
few	TRBV27	TRBD2	TRBJ2-7	TGTGCCAGCAGCCTGAGACTAGCGGGGGAGCAGTACTTC	CASSLRLAGEQYF
-	TRBV7-2	-	TRBJ2-7	TGTGCCAGCACTCAAAGGGGAGGAACCGGGTCCTACGAGCAGTACTTC	CASTQRGGTGSYEQYF
-	TRBV7-9	TRBD1	TRBJ1-4	TGTGCCAGCAGCTTACGACCGGGACAGGGGAATGAAAAACTGTTTTTT	CASSLRPGQGNEKLFF
-	TRBV27	-	TRBJ1-2	TGTGCCAGCAGCCGCCCCGGGGGCGACGGGGGCTACACCTTC	CASSRPGGDGGYTF
few	TRBV19	-	TRBJ1-5	TGTGCCAGTAGTATGTTGGGACGAAATCCACATTTT	CASSMLGRNPHF
-	TRBV5-1	-	TRBJ2-5	TGCGCCAGCAGCTTGGCCCTGGGAGAGACCCAGTACTTC	CASSLALGETQYF
-	TRBV4-3	-	TRBJ2-7	TGCGCCAGCAGCCTGGGGGACGGCGGCTCCTACGAGCAGTACTTC	CASSLGDGGSYEQYF
-	TRBV5-6	-	TRBJ1-1	TGTGCCAGCAGCTTTGGTCGTTTGGAAACTGAAGCTTTCTTT	CASSFGRLETEAFF
-	TRBV7-6	TRBD2	TRBJ2-3	TGTGCCAGCAGCTTAGAAGGACTAGCGGGGGTGGATACGCAGTATTTT	CASSLEGLAGVDTQYF
-	TRBV9	-	TRBJ1-4	TGTGCCAGCAGGGCCGTGGGTGAAAAACTGTTTTTT	CASRAVGEKLFF
-	TRBV28	-	TRBJ2-5	TGTGCCAGCAGATCCCTCCGACTAACTCCTCTTTTAGAGGCCCAGTACTTC	CASRSLRLTPLLEAQYF
-	TRBV5-1	TRBD2	TRBJ2-3	TGCGCCAGCAGCTTGTCGCTAGCGGGGGGGCTAGGCACAGATACGCAGTATTTT	CASSLSLAGGLGTDTQYF
-	TRBV29-1	-	TRBJ2-2	TGCAGCGTTCGGGGGCGGGTGAACACCGGGGAGCTGTTTTTT	CSVRGRVNTGELFF
-	TRBV28	-	TRBJ2-1	TGTGCCAGCAGGCGGGATCTCAACAATGAGCAGTTCTTC	CASRRDLNNEQFF
-	TRBV4-3	TRBD2	TRBJ2-5	TGCGCCAGCAGCCAAGGATTGGGAGGGGAGACCCAGTACTTC	CASSQGLGGETQYF
-	TRBV18	-	TRBJ2-1	TGTGCCAGCTCACCACCGGGATATTTACGAGGCAATGAGCAGTTCTTC	CASSPPGYLRGNEQFF
-	TRBV7-8	-	TRBJ1-2	TGTGCCAGCACTTCAATCCACGAGTCCCCCAGGCCCTTCTATGGCTACACCTTC	CASTSIHESPRPFYGYTF
-	TRBV29-1	-	TRBJ1-1	TGCAGCGGGGGGGAGGGTACTGAAGCTTTCTTT	CSGGEGTEAFF